This record covers a single T cell receptor (beta chain). The antigen remains unidentified. CDR1 is MNHEY, CDR2 SMNVEV, per germline (reference sequence). Trimming pared 6 bases from V and 2 bases from J, leaving 23 bases between. The CDR3 consists of 18 residues. The data were obtained in a study of cytomegalovirus exposure and HLA in healthy donors. Points from the study as a whole: Common viral pathogens seemed, in a later analysis, to connect with several of the most significant clusters. Rarity characterized most TCR sequences, yet some public TCRs appeared in many donors.

It was healthy bone marrow donors who served as donors. Use of 60 Vbeta and 13 Jbeta primers characterized the PCR. The data were produced by immunoSEQ multiplex PCR, yet TCRdb's version contains in-frame clones alone and is incomplete. Of some 100,000 clones in the sample, around 80% were seen once. This clonotype was obtained from a woman aged 45-65 years in good health and CMV-seropositive. The chain carries TRBV27 and TRBJ1-3; D unresolved. The sequenced material came from PBMCs. The chain's CDR3 is CASRDAGWASGTGNTIYF. CDR3 in DNA: TGTGCCAGCAGGGACGCGGGGTGGGCCTCGGGGACTGGAAACACCATATATTTT.